These T cell receptor beta chains were read from a single sample in a study of blood T cell repertoires in COVID-19. Profiled with immunoSEQ multiplex PCR; TCRdb holds only in-frame clones, not every one. The sample yields over 150,000 clones, 75% to 90% seen once. Sequenced sample: PBMCs or T cells enriched from blood (not recorded which). These receptors all come from a man aged 40-50 years who had recovered from COVID-19. The CDR3 runs from the conserved cysteine through the conserved F or W. The order of the fields is D gene, J gene, V gene, clone size, CDR3 DNA, CDR3 protein. D genes are given only for firm matches. A clone size is listed for some rows: how often the clone was seen (once, few, many), or a class if it is expanded.

D: TRBD1; J: TRBJ1-2; V: TRBV9; size: NA; DNA: TGTGCCAGCAGCGAGTGGCCGGGACAGGGTCTTGGCTACACCTTC; CDR3: CASSEWPGQGLGYTF
D: NA; J: TRBJ1-1; V: TRBV6-5; size: NA; DNA: TGTGCCAGCCGAGGGAGGGTCGCGAACACTGAAGCTTTCTTT; CDR3: CASRGRVANTEAFF
D: NA; J: TRBJ2-3; V: TRBV6-5; size: NA; DNA: TGTGCCAGCAGTTTAGGAGGGAGGGGGGTTTATTTT; CDR3: CASSLGGRGVYF
D: TRBD1; J: TRBJ1-1; V: TRBV28; size: NA; DNA: TGTGCCAGCAGTTTATGGGGGACAGGGGCCCGTAACACTGAAGCTTTCTTT; CDR3: CASSLWGTGARNTEAFF
D: NA; J: TRBJ1-1; V: TRBV9; size: NA; DNA: TGTGCCAGCAGCCCGCGGTGGGCGGGTGACACTGAAGCTTTCTTT; CDR3: CASSPRWAGDTEAFF
D: TRBD2; J: TRBJ2-3; V: TRBV28; size: NA; DNA: TGTGCCAGCAGAGGGACTAGCGGGAATACGCAGTATTTT; CDR3: CASRGTSGNTQYF
D: TRBD1; J: TRBJ1-6; V: TRBV5-1; size: NA; DNA: TGCGCCAGCAGCTCCGGGACAGGGGGGAGGGGAGATTATTCACCCCTCCACTTT; CDR3: CASSSGTGGRGDYSPLHF
D: NA; J: TRBJ1-1; V: TRBV29-1; size: once; DNA: TGCAGCGTTGTGGACAGCTTGAACACTGAAGCTTTCTTT; CDR3: CSVVDSLNTEAFF
D: TRBD2; J: TRBJ2-1; V: TRBV18; size: NA; DNA: TGTGCCAGCTCACTAGCGGGCCTCTCCTACAATGAGCAGTTCTTC; CDR3: CASSLAGLSYNEQFF
D: NA; J: TRBJ1-1; V: TRBV28; size: NA; DNA: TGTGCCAGCAATCCGGTGAAGAACACTGAAGCTTTCTTT; CDR3: CASNPVKNTEAFF
D: NA; J: TRBJ1-1; V: TRBV19; size: NA; DNA: TGTGCCAGTAGTATAGAGCGGGTTAACACTGAAGCTTTCTTT; CDR3: CASSIERVNTEAFF
D: NA; J: TRBJ1-5; V: TRBV2; size: NA; DNA: TGTGCCAGCCGCAGGGATAGCAATCAGCCCCAGCATTTT; CDR3: CASRRDSNQPQHF
D: NA; J: TRBJ2-3; V: TRBV19; size: NA; DNA: TGTGCCAGTAGTATCGGGGATACGCAGTATTTT; CDR3: CASSIGDTQYF
D: TRBD2; J: TRBJ2-7; V: TRBV5-5; size: NA; DNA: TGTGCCAGCAGCTACACTAGCGGGGGGTCCTACGAGCAGTACTTC; CDR3: CASSYTSGGSYEQYF
D: NA; J: TRBJ1-2; V: TRBV18; size: NA; DNA: TGTGCCAGCTCACCACCGGCCGGGGGGTCGGGCTACACCTTC; CDR3: CASSPPAGGSGYTF
D: NA; J: TRBJ2-5; V: TRBV11-2; size: NA; DNA: TGTGCCAGCAGCCCCGCCACAGGGCCCCAAGAGACCCAGTACTTC; CDR3: CASSPATGPQETQYF
D: NA; J: TRBJ1-1; V: TRBV12-5; size: NA; DNA: TGTGCTAGTGGTTTGTCCGTGAACACTGAAGCTTTCTTT; CDR3: CASGLSVNTEAFF
D: NA; J: TRBJ1-6; V: TRBV16; size: NA; DNA: TGTGCCAGCAGCCAAGGGCCAGGAAATTCACCCCTCCACTTT; CDR3: CASSQGPGNSPLHF
D: TRBD2; J: TRBJ2-3; V: TRBV7-7; size: NA; DNA: TGTGCTAGCAGCTTAGGACTAGCGGGAATGGGAGATACGCAGTATTTT; CDR3: CASSLGLAGMGDTQYF
D: NA; J: TRBJ1-3; V: TRBV9; size: NA; DNA: TGTGCCAGCAGCGCCGGTGGGGGAGGCGGAAACACCATATATTTT; CDR3: CASSAGGGGGNTIYF
D: TRBD1; J: TRBJ2-5; V: TRBV7-3; size: NA; DNA: TGTGCCAGCAGCCGCGGGACAGGGGTTCAAGAGACCCAGTACTTC; CDR3: CASSRGTGVQETQYF
D: NA; J: TRBJ1-5; V: TRBV7-9; size: once; DNA: TGTGCCAGCAGGGGAGACCGGGAAACGTCCCAGCATTTT; CDR3: CASRGDRETSQHF
D: TRBD1; J: TRBJ1-4; V: TRBV19; size: NA; DNA: TGTGCCAGTACCAAAGACAGGGGACAGGAAAAACTGTTTTTT; CDR3: CASTKDRGQEKLFF
D: TRBD2; J: TRBJ2-3; V: TRBV30; size: NA; DNA: TGTGCCACCATGACTAGCGGGGGGGCTAGGAGCACAGATACGCAGTATTTT; CDR3: CATMTSGGARSTDTQYF
D: TRBD1; J: TRBJ1-2; V: TRBV11-3; size: NA; DNA: TGTGCCAGCTCAACAGGGGGCTATGGCTACACCTTC; CDR3: CASSTGGYGYTF
D: NA; J: TRBJ2-7; V: TRBV19; size: NA; DNA: TGTGCCAGTACCCTGGGGGGCGAGCAGTACTTC; CDR3: CASTLGGEQYF
D: TRBD1; J: TRBJ2-7; V: TRBV5-1; size: NA; DNA: TGCGCCAGCAGCCAAGGACAGGGAATAGGGTACGAGCAGTACTTC; CDR3: CASSQGQGIGYEQYF
D: NA; J: TRBJ1-5; V: TRBV19; size: NA; DNA: TGTGCCAGTAGTATATCAGGGGAGAGACAGCCCCAGCATTTT; CDR3: CASSISGERQPQHF
D: TRBD1; J: TRBJ1-5; V: TRBV11-2; size: NA; DNA: TGTGCCAGCAGCCCTGGGACAGTTAGCAATCAGCCCCAGCATTTT; CDR3: CASSPGTVSNQPQHF